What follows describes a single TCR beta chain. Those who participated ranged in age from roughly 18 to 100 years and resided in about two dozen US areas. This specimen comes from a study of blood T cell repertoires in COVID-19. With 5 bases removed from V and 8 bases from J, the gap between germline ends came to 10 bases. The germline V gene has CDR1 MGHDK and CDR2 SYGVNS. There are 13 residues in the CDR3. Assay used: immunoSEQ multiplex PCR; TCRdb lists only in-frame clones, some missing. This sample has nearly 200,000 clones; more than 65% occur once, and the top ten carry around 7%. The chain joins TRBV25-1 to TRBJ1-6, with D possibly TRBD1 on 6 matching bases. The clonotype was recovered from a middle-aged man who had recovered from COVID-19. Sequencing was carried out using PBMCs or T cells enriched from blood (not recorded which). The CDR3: CASSRTAYSPLHF. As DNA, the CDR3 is TGTGCCAGCAGTCGGACAGCCTATTCACCCCTCCACTTT.